This T cell receptor (beta chain) was profiled in a study of T cell responses to AZD1222 COVID-19 vaccine. Study-level results: Donor demographics were predominantly white British with a female majority; clonal diversity may be underestimated. Close to half of spike-specific TCRs reportedly recognize unmutated variant regions. Baseline seropositivity characterized only a handful of AZD1222 recipients.

In the case of this clone: What it recognizes is unknown.

CDR3 length: 14 amino acids. Some clones are missing from TCRdb's copy, which holds only in-frame ones; the method was immunoSEQ multiplex PCR. The table has tens of thousands of clones, over 75% seen once; the top ten hold more than 10%. The genes are TRBV21-1 and TRBJ1-6; the D segment call TRBD1 is taken from the table without a DNA check. TRBV21-1 is labeled a pseudogene. Sequencing used peripheral blood, obtained on day 0 of AZD1222 vaccination. This sequence originates from an adult in good health. DNA of the CDR3: TGTGCCAGCAGCCCGACAGGCTATAATTCACCCCTCCACTTT. It yields the protein CASSPTGYNSPLHF.